This entry describes one T cell receptor (beta chain). This sample stems from a study of shared T cell receptors in the human thymus. CDR3 length: 13 amino acids. V dropped 0 bases and J dropped 7 bases, with 10 bases sitting between them. Per the germline V gene, CDR1 is SGDLS and CDR2 is YYNGEE. Sequencing was performed with immunoSEQ multiplex PCR; in TCRdb, only in-frame clones are kept and a portion is missing. The sample shows 700,000 or so clones, over 75% of them seen only once. This same sample was also taken into another study, of human thymus T cells.

This TCR was recovered from a girl less than two years old with a congenital heart defect. Sequenced: thymocytes. J is TRBJ1-2 and V is TRBV9; tentative D call: TRBD1 (5 bases). The chain's CDR3 is CASSVEFGGGYTF. The DNA for the CDR3 is TGTGCCAGCAGCGTAGAGTTCGGGGGTGGCTACACCTTC. Using reference TRBV9 and TRBJ1-2 for the parts outside the CDR3, the full variable domain is DSGVTQTPKHLITATGQRVTLRCSPRSGDLSVYWYQQSLDQGLQFLIQYYNGEERAKGNILERFSAQQFPDLHSELNLSSLELGDSALYFCASSVEFGGGYTFGSGTRLTVV.